This T cell receptor beta chain emerged from a study of OX40 agonist ivuxolimab in advanced cancers. Study summary: Ivuxolimab, which is an agonistic anti-OX40 (CD134) antibody, was administered to the patients. Partial responses were recorded for three patients, including one with hepatocellular carcinoma and two with cutaneous melanoma.

CDR1 is SGHDN and CDR2 is FVKESK in the germline V gene. Trimming stripped 5 bases from V and 2 bases from J, with 16 bases between. This CDR3 contains 15 residues. Using immunoSEQ multiplex PCR, the repertoire was profiled, and TCRdb retains in-frame clones only, with some absent. The sample lists fewer than 90,000 clones; 80% to 90% were seen once. The V call is TRBV14, the J call TRBJ2-7; TRBD2 is a possible D gene (6 bases). This receptor was obtained from an adult with an advanced solid tumor such as melanoma, head and neck, liver or kidney cancer. Here the sequenced sample was CD4+ or CD8+ T cells sorted from blood, taken in a trial of the OX40 agonist ivuxolimab. CDR3 DNA sequence: TGTGCCAGCAGCGATGTGACTAGTTCAGCCTACGAGCAGTACTTC. Its translation is CASSDVTSSAYEQYF.